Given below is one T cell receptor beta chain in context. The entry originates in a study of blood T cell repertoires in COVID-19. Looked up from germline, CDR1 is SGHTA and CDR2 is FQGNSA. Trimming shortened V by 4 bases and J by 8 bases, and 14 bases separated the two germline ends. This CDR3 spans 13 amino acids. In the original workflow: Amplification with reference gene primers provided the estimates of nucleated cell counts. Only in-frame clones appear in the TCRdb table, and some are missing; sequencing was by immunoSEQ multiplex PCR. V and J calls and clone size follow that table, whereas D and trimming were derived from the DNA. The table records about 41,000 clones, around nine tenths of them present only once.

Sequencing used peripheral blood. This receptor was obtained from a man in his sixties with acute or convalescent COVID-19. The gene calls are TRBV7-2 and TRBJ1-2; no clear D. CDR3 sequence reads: CASSSMGGYGYTF. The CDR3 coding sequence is TGTGCCAGCAGCTCGATGGGCGGGTACGGCTACACCTTC. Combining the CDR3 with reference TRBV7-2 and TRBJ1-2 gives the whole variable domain GAGVSQSPSNKVTEKGKDVELRCDPISGHTALYWYRQSLGQGLEFLIYFQGNSAPDKSGLPSDRFSAERTGGSVSTLTIQRTQQEDSAVYLCASSSMGGYGYTFGSGTRLTVV.